This T cell receptor beta chain is from a study of cytomegalovirus exposure and HLA in healthy donors. On the study more broadly: Genetic ancestry analysis placed 75% to 85% of the approximately 390 donors that were genotyped in the Caucasian-associated cluster.

CDR3 length: 16 amino acids. Germline CDR1 LNHNV, CDR2 YYDKDF (reference sequence). J lost 5 bases, V lost 0 bases, and 7 bases had no gene match. The PCR had 60 Vbeta and 13 Jbeta primers. The assay was immunoSEQ multiplex PCR, and TCRdb's table has in-frame clones only and misses some. Seen in this sample are approximately 110,000 clones; the ten most common clones hold around 4%. The specimen was PBMCs. V and J are TRBV15 and TRBJ2-3; 8 positions agree with TRBD2. This TCR came from a man aged 18 to 29 in good health and CMV-seronegative. This CDR3 is CATSREDGRALDTQYF. DNA for the CDR3: TGTGCCACCAGCAGAGAGGACGGGAGGGCCTTAGATACGCAGTATTTT.